Listed here are 17 T cell receptor beta chains from one sample, sequenced in a study of blood T cell repertoires in COVID-19. The protocol was immunoSEQ multiplex PCR, while the TCRdb copy is restricted to in-frame clones and leaves out a portion. The sample has roughly 280,000 clones, 75% to 90% seen once. Material for sequencing was peripheral blood. These receptors originate from a woman in her forties or fifties who had recovered from COVID-19.

The chain recombines TRBV7-2 with TRBJ1-2, with 7 bases identical to TRBD1. In germline, CDR1 is SGHTA, CDR2 FQGNSA. This CDR3 is built from 14 residues. V lost 7 bases and J lost 3; bases outside the gene matches: 8. The CDR3 DNA follows: TGTGCCAGCAAAATCGGACAGGCATACTATGGCTACACCTTC. It codes for CASKIGQAYYGYTF. The full variable domain, its missing parts supplied by reference TRBV7-2 and TRBJ1-2, is GAGVSQSPSNKVTEKGKDVELRCDPISGHTALYWYRQSLGQGLEFLIYFQGNSAPDKSGLPSDRFSAERTGGSVSTLTIQRTQQEDSAVYLCASKIGQAYYGYTFGSGTRLTVV.

This clone was detected a few times. The chain combines TRBV6-1 with TRBJ2-6; the match to TRBD1 covers 7 bases. Germline loops: CDR1 MNHNS, CDR2 SASEGT. CDR3 length: 16 residues. V lost 1 base, J lost 2 bases, and 2 bases stayed unmatched. CDR3 DNA: TGTGCCAGCAGTGAAGAACAGGGGACTGGGGCCAACGTCCTGACTTTC. This encodes CASSEEQGTGANVLTF.

This sequence joins TRBV7-8 and TRBJ1-2; D not resolved. CDR1 is SGHVS, CDR2 FQNEAQ, per germline. The V and J ends lost 2 bases and 6 bases respectively, with 19 bases between them. This CDR3 spans 16 amino acids. The CDR3 sequence: CASSLSPERGFHGYTF. The CDR3, as DNA: TGTGCCAGCAGCTTATCCCCCGAGCGAGGGTTTCATGGCTACACCTTC.

V is TRBV7-9 and J is TRBJ2-7, with D possibly matching TRBD2 (6 bases). Germline-derived CDR1 and CDR2 are SEHNR and FQNEAQ (reference sequence). Between the trimmed V and J ends, which lost 5 bases and 5 bases, there was a span of 13 bases. CDR3 size: 13 residues. The CDR3 DNA reads TGTGCCAGCAGCCCCGGAGGGGCGGACGAGCAGTACTTC. The encoded protein is CASSPGGADEQYF.

The chain's CDR3 is CASSDPTGELNYGYTF. The CDR3 DNA sequence: TGTGCCAGCAGTGACCCGACAGGCGAACTTAACTATGGCTACACCTTC. V is TRBV6-4 and J is TRBJ1-2; perhaps TRBD1 as D (6 bases). V was trimmed by 2 bases and J by 1 base, leaving 14 bases between them. Germline-derived CDR1 and CDR2 are MRHNA and SNTAGT. The CDR3 totals 16 residues.

The chain is built from TRBV19 and TRBJ1-3; unclear D gene. Trimming stripped 7 bases from V and 0 bases from J, with 16 bases between. Per germline, CDR1 LNHDA and CDR2 SQIVND (reference sequence). There are 16 residues in the CDR3. DNA for the CDR3: TGTGCCAGTACCACTTTGGACTCCAGCTCTGGAAACACCATATATTTT. Protein product: CASTTLDSSSGNTIYF.

The chain uses TRBV6-5 and TRBJ1-3; D perhaps matches TRBD1 (6 bases). The germline gives CDR1 MNHEY, CDR2 SVGAGI. The CDR3 spans 14 residues. Trimming shortened V by 10 bases and J by 0 bases, and 13 bases separated the two germline ends. The CDR3 DNA is TGTGCCACCACGGGACATCACTCTGGAAACACCATATATTTT. Translation: CATTGHHSGNTIYF.

This clone was detected a few times. The chain joins TRBV19 to TRBJ2-3; 8 bases fit TRBD1. CDR1 LNHDA and CDR2 SQIVND come from the germline V gene (reference sequence). V shed 5 bases, J shed 1 base, and the junction held 8 bases outside the gene matches. This CDR3 spans 16 amino acids. The CDR3 region is CASSVGQGTGTDTQYF. The DNA of the CDR3 is TGTGCCAGTAGTGTTGGACAGGGAACTGGCACAGATACGCAGTATTTT.

The CDR3 bases are TGTGCCAGCAGTTACGGTTTCCAGGTCTCAGAGACCCAGTACTTC. This gives the protein CASSYGFQVSETQYF. The genes are TRBV6-2 or TRBV6-3 and TRBJ2-5; D remains unclear. CDR3 length equals 15 residues. The germline gives CDR1 MNHEY, CDR2 SVGEGT. The V end was cut by 2 bases, the J end by 4 bases, with 14 bases between.

The V gene is TRBV28, the J gene TRBJ1-1; D is possibly TRBD1 (6 bases). Germline CDR1 and CDR2: MDHEN and SYDVKM. This CDR3 has 14 amino acids. V lost 9 bases to trimming and J lost 1 base, with 15 bases between them. The CDR3 DNA is TGTGCCAGTCCACCTAACAGGGAGAACACTGAAGCTTTCTTT. It is translated as CASPPNRENTEAFF.

The chain employs TRBV27 and TRBJ2-1; 8 bases are shared with TRBD2. Germline trimming cut 3 bases from V and 2 bases from J; bases unmatched to any gene: 3. CDR1 and CDR2 from the germline V gene are MNHEY and SMNVEV (reference sequence). The CDR3 covers 15 residues. CDR3 sequence reads: CASSFEAGAYNEQFF. The CDR3 DNA reads as TGTGCCAGCAGTTTCGAAGCGGGAGCCTACAATGAGCAGTTCTTC.

The chain employs TRBV7-9 and TRBJ2-1; 8 bases are a match to TRBD2. This CDR3 contains 15 residues. V lost 2 bases and J lost 8; bases outside the gene matches: 8. Germline values: CDR1 SEHNR, CDR2 FQNEAQ (reference sequence). The CDR3, as DNA: TGTGCCAGCAGCTTACGGGGGGGCGCCCGGGATGAGCAGTTCTTC. Its protein product is CASSLRGGARDEQFF.

This sequence joins TRBV9 and TRBJ1-3; 8 bases agree with TRBD1. With 3 bases clipped from V and 2 bases from J, the junction kept 4 bases outside the gene matches. CDR1 and CDR2 (germline): SGDLS, YYNGEE. CDR3 length: 15 residues. The CDR3: CASSGQGAPGNTIYF. CDR3 DNA: TGTGCCAGCAGCGGGCAGGGGGCGCCTGGAAACACCATATATTTT.

CDR3 sequence: CASRFRDRGQVQPQHF. CDR3 DNA sequence: TGTGCCAGCAGGTTTCGGGACAGGGGGCAAGTTCAGCCCCAGCATTTT. The chain has TRBV28 and TRBJ1-5; TRBD1 matches 12 bases. Germline lookup yields CDR1 MDHEN and CDR2 SYDVKM. CDR3 size: 16 residues. V trimming: 6 bases; J trimming: 6 bases; junction bases outside the gene matches: 9.

This clone has a handful of counts. Other DNA sequences in the sample encode the same CDR3. V gene TRBV7-2 combines with J gene TRBJ1-2; 11 bases agree with TRBD1. Looked up from germline, CDR1 is SGHTA and CDR2 is FQGNSA. The CDR3 runs 14 residues. V was pared by 5 bases and J by 8 bases, with 7 bases of the junction left unmatched. This CDR3 is CASSPGTGGRGYTF. CDR3 in DNA: TGTGCCAGCAGCCCCGGGACAGGGGGACGGGGCTACACCTTC. The entire variable domain, with the rest obtained from reference TRBV7-2 and TRBJ1-2, is as follows: GAGVSQSPSNKVTEKGKDVELRCDPISGHTALYWYRQSLGQGLEFLIYFQGNSAPDKSGLPSDRFSAERTGGSVSTLTIQRTQQEDSAVYLCASSPGTGGRGYTFGSGTRLTVV.

The V and J genes are TRBV4-3 and TRBJ1-6; D remains unclear. V lost 2 bases, J lost 10 bases, and 9 bases lay in between. The CDR3 loop spans 13 amino acids. The germline V gene has CDR1 LGHNA and CDR2 YSLEER. CDR3 nucleotide sequence: TGCGCCAGCAGCCAACTGGGAGAATCACCCCTCCACTTT. Protein: CASSQLGESPLHF.

The chain employs TRBV18 and TRBJ2-1; D uncertain. Germline assignment: CDR1 KGHSH and CDR2 LQKENI. Trimming removed 3 bases from V and 2 bases from J, with 14 bases in between. CDR3 length: 16 amino acids. The CDR3 sequence is CASSPVTRDTYNEQFF. The CDR3 DNA reads as TGTGCCAGCTCACCGGTGACGCGAGACACCTACAATGAGCAGTTCTTC.